The 19 T cell receptor beta chains below come from one sample, sequenced in a study of identical twins. TCRdb used MiXCR to reprocess the 5' RACE reads, holding one entry per CDR3 protein. The sample yields 460,000 or so distinct CDR3 sequences, around 14% seen once. These data also formed part of another study, on yellow fever vaccine responses in identical twins.

Sequenced input: CD4+ T cells sorted from blood. These receptor sequences come from a woman between 18 and 30 years old in good health.

This clonotype was picked up many times. J is TRBJ2-1 and V is TRBV4-3; perhaps TRBD1 as D (6 bases). CDR1 is LGHNA, CDR2 YSLEER, per germline. V lost 0 bases and J lost 2, with 8 bases in between. The CDR3 consists of 15 residues. The CDR3 sequence is CASSQDEGAYNEQFF. The CDR3, as DNA: TGCGCCAGCAGCCAAGATGAGGGGGCCTACAATGAGCAGTTCTTC.

The chain carries TRBV5-1 and TRBJ2-7; D possibly uses TRBD1 or TRBD2 (5 bases each). V lost 2 bases and J lost 5, with 11 bases in between. This CDR3 is built from 13 residues. Germline CDR1 SGHRS, CDR2 YFSETQ. The chain's CDR3 is CASSLRDGDEQYF. Written as DNA, the CDR3 is TGCGCCAGCAGCTTAAGGGACGGTGACGAGCAGTACTTC. The whole variable domain, filled in from reference TRBV5-1 and TRBJ2-7, reads KAGVTQTPRYLIKTRGQQVTLSCSPISGHRSVSWYQQTPGQGLQFLFEYFSETQRNKGNFPGRFSGRQFSNSRSEMNVSTLELGDSALYLCASSLRDGDEQYFGPGTRLTVT.

This clonotype was seen many times. This chain connects TRBV3-1 to TRBJ2-2; D is undetermined. The V end was cut by 0 bases, the J end by 8 bases, with 10 bases between. The CDR3 length is 14 residues. Germline V gene sequence: CDR1 LGHDT, CDR2 YNNKEL (reference sequence). CDR3 bases: TGTGCCAGCAGCCAAGATGACCGCAGGGGGGAGCTGTTTTTT. Its protein product is CASSQDDRRGELFF. Supplemented by reference TRBV3-1 and TRBJ2-2, the full variable domain reads DTAVSQTPKYLVTQMGNDKSIKCEQNLGHDTMYWYKQDSKKFLKIMFSYNNKELIINETVPNRFSPKSPDKAHLNLHINSLELGDSAVYFCASSQDDRRGELFFGEGSRLTVL.

This clonotype has just a few counts. The V call is TRBV2, the J call TRBJ1-6; D is unclear. V shed 4 bases and J shed 7 bases, with 8 bases lying between them. The CDR3 loop spans 13 amino acids. The V gene's germline CDR1 is SNHLY and CDR2 FYNNEI. The CDR3 sequence is CASSVNSNSPLHF. The CDR3 nucleotides are TGTGCCAGCAGTGTTAACAGCAATTCACCCCTCCACTTT.

The CDR3 here is CASSLSTNQGRRNTEAFF. In DNA form, the CDR3 reads TGTGCCAGCAGTTTATCGACAAACCAGGGACGGAGGAACACTGAAGCTTTCTTT. The chain is built from TRBV27 and TRBJ1-1; D might be TRBD1 (5 bases). Germline CDR1 is MNHEY and CDR2 is SMNVEV (reference sequence). There are 18 residues in the CDR3. V lost 0 bases and J 1 base, leaving 18 bases between the germline ends.

This clonotype has a count of ten or more. The rearrangement uses TRBV10-3 and TRBJ2-5; 10 nucleotides agree with TRBD1. This CDR3 is built from 15 residues. The junction had 4 bases not matched to a gene; V was cut back by 3 bases and J by 3 bases. CDR1 is ENHRY, CDR2 SYGVKD, per germline. CDR3 DNA: TGTGCCATCAGTGACATAGGGACAGGGGAAGAGACCCAGTACTTC. Translated: CAISDIGTGEETQYF.

This clonotype has just a few counts. The chain joins TRBV9 to TRBJ2-5; 10 bases agree with TRBD1. V shed 0 bases and J 5 bases; nucleotides not matched to a gene: 4. Germline V gene lookup returns CDR1 SGDLS and CDR2 YYNGEE. CDR3 length: 15 amino acids. As DNA, the CDR3 is TGTGCCAGCAGCGTAGATGGGACAGGGGTCGAGACCCAGTACTTC. Its translation is CASSVDGTGVETQYF.

CDR3 in DNA: TGTGCCAGCAGCCCGGACAGGGGATTCGGCGAGCAGTACTTC. Translated, it gives CASSPDRGFGEQYF. This chain uses TRBV7-2 with TRBJ2-7; 9 bases fit TRBD1. The CDR3 has 14 amino acids. Unmatched junction bases numbered 8, after V lost 5 bases and J lost 6 bases. Per germline, CDR1 SGHTA and CDR2 FQGNSA.

The chain links TRBV14 to TRBJ2-7, with unresolved D. The CDR3 runs to 12 residues. V lost 1 base and J lost 5, with 6 bases in between. Germline V lookup: CDR1 SGHDN, CDR2 FVKESK. In DNA, the CDR3 is TGTGCCAGCAGCCAAGTGGCAAACGAGCAGTACTTC. Its protein is CASSQVANEQYF.

The chain is built from TRBV6-2 or TRBV6-3 and TRBJ2-2; the D gene is possibly TRBD2 (5 bases). Germline assignment: CDR1 MNHEY and CDR2 SVGEGT. This CDR3 has 16 amino acids. Trimming cost V 0 bases and J 5 bases, with 13 bases left between them. CDR3 protein: CASSYSIGLVTGELFF. The CDR3 coding sequence is TGTGCCAGCAGTTACTCGATAGGACTGGTGACCGGGGAGCTGTTTTTT.

This clonotype was seen at least ten times. The V call is TRBV12-3 or TRBV12-4, the J call TRBJ2-2; tentatively, D is TRBD2 (7 bases). CDR3 length equals 15 residues. Trimming cost V 3 bases and J 6 bases, with 14 bases left between them. CDR3 region: CASSFKRGASGELFF. Written as DNA, the CDR3 is TGTGCCAGCAGTTTCAAACGGGGGGCCTCCGGGGAGCTGTTTTTT.

V gene TRBV20-1 combines with J gene TRBJ2-7, with 9 bases lining up with TRBD1. This CDR3 spans 15 amino acids. Trimming removed 3 bases from V and 0 bases from J; junction bases left unmatched: 6. Per the germline V gene, CDR1 is DFQATT and CDR2 is SNEGSKA (reference sequence). The CDR3 reads CSASSGQGFSYEQYF. CDR3 sequence (DNA): TGCAGTGCTAGCTCGGGACAGGGATTCTCCTACGAGCAGTACTTC.

Many counts were recorded for this clonotype. The chain links TRBV29-1 to TRBJ2-5; 8 bases map to TRBD1. CDR1 and CDR2 (germline): SQVTM, ANQGSEA. V shed 6 bases, J shed 5 bases, and the junction held 14 bases outside the gene matches. The CDR3 sequence is 15 residues long. The CDR3 bases are TGCAGCGTCGGGAGCTTTACAGGGGGATCGGAGACCCAGTACTTC. This encodes CSVGSFTGGSETQYF.

This clonotype occurred a few times. The chain couples TRBV7-9 to TRBJ2-5; D perhaps matches TRBD2 (6 bases). Trimming left V 2 bases short and J 4 bases short, with 11 bases between. Germline V CDR1 and CDR2: SEHNR, FQNEAQ (reference sequence). This CDR3 has 14 residues. The CDR3 DNA reads as TGTGCCAGCAGCTTATATACTAGCATAGAGACCCAGTACTTC. Its protein product is CASSLYTSIETQYF.

CDR3 sequence (DNA): TGTGCCAGCTCACCAATCATGGACACTGAAGCTTTCTTT. Its protein is CASSPIMDTEAFF. The V call is TRBV18, the J call TRBJ1-1, with D hard to call. The germline gives CDR1 KGHSH, CDR2 LQKENI. V was pared by 2 bases and J by 3 bases, with 7 bases between. The CDR3 is 13 amino acids.

This clonotype was found a few times. The chain has TRBV21-1 and TRBJ2-4; the D call in the table, TRBD1, was not verified against the DNA. TRBV21-1 is recorded as a pseudogene. This CDR3 comprises 17 residues. The CDR3 region has the DNA TGTGCCAGCAGCAAAGGTCAGCAGGGGGAGTTTGAAAACATTCAGTACTTC. Protein product: CASSKGQQGEFENIQYF.

This chain uses TRBV5-8 with TRBJ2-7, with 7 bases aligning to TRBD2. Germline lookup yields CDR1 SGHTS and CDR2 YDEGEE. The length of the CDR3 is 16 residues. Trimming took 0 bases from V and 5 from J; bases not matched to a gene: 11. CDR3 in amino acids: CASSLGLLCGSHEQYF. Written as DNA, the CDR3 is TGTGCCAGCAGCTTGGGGCTCCTCTGCGGGAGCCACGAGCAGTACTTC.

This clonotype was picked up a small number of times. The V gene is TRBV6-2 or TRBV6-3, the J gene TRBJ2-7, with D possibly being TRBD1 (6 bases). V gave up 4 bases and J gave up 4 bases, with 11 bases separating them. CDR1 is MNHEY and CDR2 is SVGEGT in the germline V gene. CDR3 size: 13 residues. The CDR3 nucleotides are TGTGCCAGCAGTTCGAGGGACAAATACGAGCAGTACTTC. Its translation is CASSSRDKYEQYF.

This clonotype was detected only a few times. The rearrangement joins TRBV20-1 to TRBJ2-1, with D unclear. The V gene's germline CDR1 is DFQATT and CDR2 SNEGSKA (reference sequence). This CDR3 region has 12 residues. V was pared by 3 bases and J by 8 bases, with 11 bases between. The CDR3 loop reads CSASYSIYEQFF. The CDR3 DNA reads as TGCAGTGCTAGCTACTCCATCTATGAGCAGTTCTTC.